The 28 T cell receptor beta chains presented below share a single source sample, sequenced in a study of cytomegalovirus exposure and HLA in healthy donors. Use of 60 Vbeta and 13 Jbeta primers characterized the PCR. Generated by immunoSEQ multiplex PCR, the TCRdb table keeps only in-frame clones and is missing some. This table has about 110,000 clones, roughly two thirds appearing once. The material sequenced was PBMCs. The receptor source for this set is a man in his forties in good health and CMV-seronegative.

On this clone itself: At one end the junction does not follow the germline gene, possibly because of a read error. The chain carries TRBV7-9 and TRBJ1-1; D is ambiguous. The CDR3 has 16 amino acids. Germline CDR1 reads SEHNR; CDR2 reads FQNEAQ (reference sequence). The CDR3 spells CSSSPGLGRWDTEAFF. The DNA for the CDR3 is TGTTCCAGCAGCCCTGGTTTGGGCCGTTGGGACACTGAAGCTTTCTTT.

The V gene is TRBV7-9, the J gene TRBJ1-2; TRBD1 matches 8 bases. V lost 3 bases to trimming and J lost 7 bases; unmatched junction nucleotides: 13. CDR3 length equals 16 residues. Germline values: CDR1 SEHNR, CDR2 FQNEAQ (reference sequence). CDR3 region: CASSFSADRGAPGYTF. CDR3 bases: TGTGCCAGCAGCTTTTCTGCCGACAGGGGCGCCCCTGGCTACACCTTC.

The rearrangement links TRBV2 to TRBJ2-1, with TRBD2 matching 11 bases. Looked up from germline, CDR1 is SNHLY and CDR2 is FYNNEI. The CDR3 consists of 15 residues. J gave up 2 bases and V 6 bases, and 3 bases lay outside the gene matches. The DNA of the CDR3 is TGTGCCAGCAGCGTAGCGGGGGGGCCCTACAATGAGCAGTTCTTC. Encoded protein: CASSVAGGPYNEQFF.

This clone is a singleton in its sample. This rearrangement joins TRBV19 to TRBJ2-3; D remains unclear. V was clipped by 7 bases and J by 0 bases, with 8 bases between them. The CDR3 consists of 13 residues. CDR1 and CDR2 (germline): LNHDA, SQIVND (reference sequence). Here the CDR3 reads CASTTPSTDTQYF. DNA of the CDR3: TGTGCCAGTACCACTCCTAGCACAGATACGCAGTATTTT. Filled out from reference TRBV19 and TRBJ2-3, the complete variable domain reads DGGITQSPKYLFRKEGQNVTLSCEQNLNHDAMYWYRQDPGQGLRLIYYSQIVNDFQKGDIAEGYSVSREKKESFPLTVTSAQKNPTAFYLCASTTPSTDTQYFGPGTRLTVL.

The chain combines TRBV27 with TRBJ2-5; 7 nucleotides line up with TRBD1. The end of the DNA fits TRBJ2-7 better, so the J call may be wrong. This CDR3 is built from 14 residues. Germline V gene data show CDR1 as MNHEY and CDR2 as SMNVEV (reference sequence). The CDR3 sequence is CASRVTWDSYEQYF. The CDR3, as DNA: TGTGCCAGCAGGGTTACCTGGGACAGCTACGAGCAGTACTTC.

This clone was observed a handful of times. V gene TRBV6-1 combines with J gene TRBJ2-7; D is unresolved. Germline V gives CDR1 MNHNS, CDR2 SASEGT. The CDR3 has 14 amino acids. Trimming cost V 2 bases and J 3 bases, with 11 bases left between them. The CDR3 DNA reads TGTGCCAGCAGTGAATCCGCGGAACTCTACGAGCAGTACTTC. It encodes CASSESAELYEQYF.

The rearrangement joins TRBV2 to TRBJ2-5; D perhaps matches TRBD1 (6 bases). The CDR3 sequence is 14 residues long. Germline V lookup: CDR1 SNHLY, CDR2 FYNNEI. Trimming left V 8 bases short and J 2 bases short, with 15 bases between. The CDR3 DNA reads TGTGCCAGCGTTACCGAACAGGGACAAGAGACCCAGTACTTC. Its protein product is CASVTEQGQETQYF.

The V call is TRBV4-3, the J call TRBJ2-1; a possible D gene is TRBD2 (5 bases). The V end was cut by 1 base, the J end by 10 bases, with 20 bases between. Germline values: CDR1 LGHNA, CDR2 YSLEER. The CDR3 is 16 amino acids. The CDR3 is CASSQGGGLAVREQFF. In DNA form, the CDR3 reads TGCGCCAGCAGCCAAGGTGGAGGACTCGCAGTCAGGGAGCAGTTCTTC.

CDR3 loop: CASSADRGGLMNTEAFF. The CDR3 DNA sequence: TGTGCCAGCAGCGCCGACAGGGGAGGGCTGATGAACACTGAAGCTTTCTTT. The V gene is TRBV9, the J gene TRBJ1-1; 8 bases fit TRBD1. The V segment lost 3 bases and the J segment 0 bases; nucleotides outside the gene matches: 10. The CDR3 contains 17 residues. Germline CDR1 reads SGDLS; CDR2 reads YYNGEE.

The chain joins TRBV4-3 to TRBJ1-3; 8 positions match TRBD1. Germline assignment: CDR1 LGHNA and CDR2 YSLEER. The CDR3 totals 19 residues. The junction had 12 bases not matched to a gene; V was cut back by 0 bases and J by 2 bases. The CDR3 reads CASSQDHRRQGIPGNTIYF. The CDR3 nucleotides read TGCGCCAGCAGCCAAGATCACCGGAGACAGGGGATCCCTGGAAACACCATATATTTT.

This chain joins TRBV27 and TRBJ1-6, with TRBD1 matching over 8 bases. Germline assignment: CDR1 MNHEY and CDR2 SMNVEV (reference sequence). The CDR3 extends over 16 amino acids. V was clipped by 6 bases and J by 8 bases; unmatched bases: 12. CDR3 DNA: TGTGCCAGCAGCTTGGGTCCAGGGGGCTTCGATTCACCCCTCCACTTT. This sequence encodes CASSLGPGGFDSPLHF.

The chain combines TRBV7-9 with TRBJ2-7, with D tentatively TRBD2 (5 bases). The CDR3 runs 13 residues. V was trimmed by 2 bases and J by 7 bases, leaving 12 bases between them. Germline CDR1 reads SEHNR; CDR2 reads FQNEAQ (reference sequence). CDR3 region: CASSLTTRGEQYF. The CDR3 nucleotides are TGTGCCAGCAGCTTAACGACACGGGGAGAGCAGTACTTC.

The V and J genes are TRBV5-6 and TRBJ2-2, with TRBD2 as a possible D gene (5 bases). Trimming cost V 1 base and J 4 bases, with 11 bases left between them. The CDR3 loop spans 15 amino acids. Germline loops: CDR1 SGHDT, CDR2 YYEEEE. The CDR3 nucleotides are TGTGCCAGCAGCTTGAGGGCAGGAGGCACCGGGGAGCTGTTTTTT. Residues: CASSLRAGGTGELFF.

This clone turned up a few times. This chain links TRBV7-3 with TRBJ1-1; no reliable D call. Germline CDR1 reads SGHTA; CDR2 reads FQGTGA. This CDR3 is 15 amino acids long. The V and J ends lost 5 bases and 5 bases respectively, with 18 bases between them. Here the CDR3 reads CASSTGLPGRTEAFF. The CDR3 nucleotides read TGTGCCAGCAGCACTGGGCTCCCGGGGAGGACTGAAGCTTTCTTT.

The chain has TRBV4-3 and TRBJ2-7; maybe TRBD2 (6 bases). CDR3 size: 16 residues. The germline gives CDR1 LGHNA, CDR2 YSLEER. V was shortened by 0 bases and J by 0 bases, with 12 bases between the two germline ends. CDR3 DNA sequence: TGCGCCAGCAGCCAAGATAGGAGGGTCCCCTCCTACGAGCAGTACTTC. Protein sequence: CASSQDRRVPSYEQYF.

This chain uses TRBV15 with TRBJ1-1, with 8 bases aligning to TRBD1. The V segment lost 1 base and the J segment 2 bases; nucleotides outside the gene matches: 3. The length of the CDR3 is 15 residues. The germline CDR1 and CDR2 sequences are LNHNV and YYDKDF (reference sequence). The CDR3 reads CATSRADRANTEAFF. CDR3 coding DNA: TGTGCCACCAGCAGAGCGGACAGGGCAAACACTGAAGCTTTCTTT.

The V gene is TRBV11-2, the J gene TRBJ2-1; a possible D gene is TRBD1 (6 bases). Deletions cut 4 bases from V and 5 bases from J, with 15 bases between. The V gene's germline CDR1 is SGHAT and CDR2 FQNNGV. CDR3 length: 15 amino acids. The DNA for the CDR3 is TGTGCCAGCAGCTCCTTTGGGGGCGTTAACAATGAGCAGTTCTTC. Translation gives CASSSFGGVNNEQFF.

The chain joins TRBV6-5 to TRBJ1-2, with 9 nucleotides matching TRBD1. The ends lost 6 bases at V and 2 bases at J; junction bases unmatched: 4. The CDR3 covers 14 residues. Germline V gene data show CDR1 as MNHEY and CDR2 as SVGAGI. The CDR3 DNA sequence: TGTGCCAGCAGGCGAGGGACAGGGAACTATGGCTACACCTTC. It specifies CASRRGTGNYGYTF.

The chain combines TRBV2 with TRBJ1-5; D is possibly TRBD1 (5 bases). The V and J ends lost 5 bases and 4 bases respectively, with 15 bases between them. CDR3 length equals 15 residues. Germline CDR1 SNHLY, CDR2 FYNNEI. The CDR3 bases are TGTGCCAGCAGTATTTACGGGAGACAGAATCAGCCCCAGCATTTT. Protein product: CASSIYGRQNQPQHF. Full variable domain (remainder filled in from reference TRBV2 and TRBJ1-5): EPEVTQTPSHQVTQMGQEVILRCVPISNHLYFYWYRQILGQKVEFLVSFYNNEISEKSEIFDDQFSVERPDGSNFTLKIRSTKLEDSAMYFCASSIYGRQNQPQHFGDGTRLSIL.

V is TRBV7-2 and J is TRBJ2-1; 12 nucleotides align to TRBD2. Losses at the gene ends were 6 bases for V and 8 bases for J; bases not matched to a gene: 5. Germline V lookup: CDR1 SGHTA, CDR2 FQGNSA. This CDR3 has 14 amino acids. Here the CDR3 reads CASRGLAGGHEQFF. The CDR3 DNA reads TGTGCCAGCAGGGGTCTAGCGGGGGGGCATGAGCAGTTCTTC.

The J gene is TRBJ1-1, the V gene TRBV2; 10 nucleotides line up with TRBD1. CDR3 length: 14 amino acids. Looked up from germline, CDR1 is SNHLY and CDR2 is FYNNEI. V shed 6 bases and J 6 bases; nucleotides not matched to a gene: 7. The CDR3 sequence: CASSSKTGGSEAFF. The CDR3 bases are TGTGCCAGCAGCTCAAAGACAGGGGGCTCTGAAGCTTTCTTT.

The V gene is TRBV7-3, the J gene TRBJ1-2; the D is unclear. Looked up from germline, CDR1 is SGHTA and CDR2 is FQGTGA. This CDR3 is built from 13 residues. The germline V and J ends were trimmed by 4 bases and 8 bases, with 14 bases remaining between them. CDR3 nucleotide sequence: TGTGCCAGCAGCTCCCGGGAAGGTTTGGGCTACACCTTC. Translating it yields CASSSREGLGYTF.

The chain employs TRBV7-8 and TRBJ2-7, with D unclear. The CDR3 is 16 residues long. Germline CDR1 is SGHVS and CDR2 is FQNEAQ. V shed 0 bases and J shed 3 bases, with 15 bases lying between them. For the CDR3, the DNA is TGTGCCAGCAGCTTAGCTCGTCTTTCGCTCGGCTACGAGCAGTACTTC. Translation gives CASSLARLSLGYEQYF. Full variable domain (rest looked up from reference TRBV7-8 and TRBJ2-7): GAGVSQSPRYKVAKRGQDVALRCDPISGHVSLFWYQQALGQGPEFLTYFQNEAQLDKSGLPSDRFFAERPEGSVSTLKIQRTQQEDSAVYLCASSLARLSLGYEQYFGPGTRLTVT.

The V gene is TRBV6-4, the J gene TRBJ1-1, with D maybe TRBD1 (5 bases). Trimming stripped 4 bases from V and 3 bases from J, with 12 bases between. CDR1 is MRHNA and CDR2 is SNTAGT in the germline V gene. This CDR3 has 14 amino acids. The CDR3 region is CASSAEGGDTEAFF. Here the CDR3 DNA reads TGTGCCAGCAGTGCGGAAGGAGGGGACACTGAAGCTTTCTTT.

In this sample, this clone turned up once. The rearrangement joins TRBV6-6 to TRBJ2-7; TRBD2 matches 11 bases. The CDR3 length is 15 residues. Trimming cost V 2 bases and J 5 bases; bases outside gene matches: 5. Germline CDR1 MNHNY, CDR2 SVGAGI (reference sequence). The CDR3 sequence is CASSYPSGGSNEQYF. The CDR3 coding sequence is TGTGCCAGCAGTTACCCTAGCGGGGGGTCGAACGAGCAGTACTTC.

The chain has TRBV9 and TRBJ2-7; TRBD1 is a possible D gene (6 bases). In germline, CDR1 is SGDLS, CDR2 YYNGEE. The CDR3 extends over 14 amino acids. V lost 5 bases, J lost 2 bases, and 14 bases lay in between. The CDR3 region is CASSPQGLTYEQYF. In nucleotides, the CDR3 is TGTGCCAGCAGTCCCCAGGGGCTTACCTACGAGCAGTACTTC.

The CDR3 DNA reads as TGCGCCAGCAGCCAAGTCCATCAGGGCACAGATACGCAGTATTTT. The encoded protein is CASSQVHQGTDTQYF. The rearrangement joins TRBV4-1 to TRBJ2-3; no reliable D call. Deletions cut 1 base from V and 1 base from J, with 9 bases between. This CDR3 region has 15 residues. Germline V gene data show CDR1 as MGHRA and CDR2 as YSYEKL.

V is TRBV6-6 and J is TRBJ2-1, with TRBD2 as a possible D gene (7 bases). Germline CDR1 is MNHNY and CDR2 is SVGAGI (reference sequence). V lost 2 bases and J 2 bases, leaving 13 bases between the germline ends. The CDR3 extends over 16 amino acids. CDR3 in DNA: TGTGCCAGCAGTTACAGGGGGGGACCAACCTACAATGAGCAGTTCTTC. This sequence encodes CASSYRGGPTYNEQFF.